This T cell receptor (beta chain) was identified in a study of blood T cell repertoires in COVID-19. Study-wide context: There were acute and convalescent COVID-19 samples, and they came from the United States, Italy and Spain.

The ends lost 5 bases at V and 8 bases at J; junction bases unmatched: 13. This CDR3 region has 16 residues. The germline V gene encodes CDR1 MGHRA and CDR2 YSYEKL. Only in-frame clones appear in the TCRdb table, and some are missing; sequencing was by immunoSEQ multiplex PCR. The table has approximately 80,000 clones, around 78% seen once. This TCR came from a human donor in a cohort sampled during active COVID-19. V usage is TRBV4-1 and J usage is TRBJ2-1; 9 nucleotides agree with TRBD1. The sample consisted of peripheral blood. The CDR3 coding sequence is TGCGCCAGCAGCGTATACCCGGGACAGGGAATAGATGAGCAGTTCTTC. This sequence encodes CASSVYPGQGIDEQFF.